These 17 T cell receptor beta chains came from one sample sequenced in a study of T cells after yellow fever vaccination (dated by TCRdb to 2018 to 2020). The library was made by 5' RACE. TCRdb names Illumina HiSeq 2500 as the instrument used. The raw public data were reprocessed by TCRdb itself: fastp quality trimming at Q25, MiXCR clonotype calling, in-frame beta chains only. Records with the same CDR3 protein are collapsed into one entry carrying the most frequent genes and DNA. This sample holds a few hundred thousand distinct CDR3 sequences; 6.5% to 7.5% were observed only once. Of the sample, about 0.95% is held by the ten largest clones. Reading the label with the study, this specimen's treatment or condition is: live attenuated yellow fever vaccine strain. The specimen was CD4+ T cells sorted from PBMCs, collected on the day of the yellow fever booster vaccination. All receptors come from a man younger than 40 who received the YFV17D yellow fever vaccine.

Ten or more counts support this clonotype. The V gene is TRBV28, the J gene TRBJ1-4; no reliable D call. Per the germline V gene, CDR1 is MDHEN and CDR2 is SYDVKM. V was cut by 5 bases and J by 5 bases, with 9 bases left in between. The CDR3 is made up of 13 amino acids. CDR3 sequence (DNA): TGTGCCAGCAGTCGGGCAAACAATGAAAAACTGTTTTTT. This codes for CASSRANNEKLFF.

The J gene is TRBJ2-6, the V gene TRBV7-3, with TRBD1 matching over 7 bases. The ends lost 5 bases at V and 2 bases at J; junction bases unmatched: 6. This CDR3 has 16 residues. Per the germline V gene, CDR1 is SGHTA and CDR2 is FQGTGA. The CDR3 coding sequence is TGTGCCAGCAGCCTACCCACAGGGGCTGGGGCCAACGTCCTGACTTTC. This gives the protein CASSLPTGAGANVLTF.

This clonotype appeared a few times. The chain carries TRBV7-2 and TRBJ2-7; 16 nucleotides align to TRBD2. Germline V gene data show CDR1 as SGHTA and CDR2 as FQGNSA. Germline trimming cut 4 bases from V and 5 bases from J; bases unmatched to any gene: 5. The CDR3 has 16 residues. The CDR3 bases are TGTGCCAGCAGCTCAGGGACTAGCGGGAGGGTGAACGAGCAGTACTTC. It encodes CASSSGTSGRVNEQYF.

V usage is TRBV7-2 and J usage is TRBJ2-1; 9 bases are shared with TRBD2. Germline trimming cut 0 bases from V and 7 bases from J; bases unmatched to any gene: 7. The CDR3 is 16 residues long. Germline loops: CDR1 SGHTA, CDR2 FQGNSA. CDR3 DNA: TGTGCCAGCAGCTTAGCGTTAGCGGGAGCTCGAAATGAGCAGTTCTTC. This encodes CASSLALAGARNEQFF.

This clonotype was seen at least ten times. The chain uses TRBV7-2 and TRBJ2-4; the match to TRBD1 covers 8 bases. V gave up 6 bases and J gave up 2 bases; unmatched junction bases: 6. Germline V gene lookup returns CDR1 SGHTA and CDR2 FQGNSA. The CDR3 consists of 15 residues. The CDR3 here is CASSPLRGPKNIQYF. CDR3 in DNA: TGTGCCAGCAGTCCACTCAGGGGGCCCAAAAACATTCAGTACTTC.

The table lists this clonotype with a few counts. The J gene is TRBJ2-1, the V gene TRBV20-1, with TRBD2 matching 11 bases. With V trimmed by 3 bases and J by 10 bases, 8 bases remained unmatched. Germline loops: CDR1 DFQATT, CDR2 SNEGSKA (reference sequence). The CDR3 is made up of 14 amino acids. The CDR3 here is CSASVLAGVGEQFF. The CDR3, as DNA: TGCAGTGCTAGCGTACTAGCGGGAGTTGGGGAGCAGTTCTTC.

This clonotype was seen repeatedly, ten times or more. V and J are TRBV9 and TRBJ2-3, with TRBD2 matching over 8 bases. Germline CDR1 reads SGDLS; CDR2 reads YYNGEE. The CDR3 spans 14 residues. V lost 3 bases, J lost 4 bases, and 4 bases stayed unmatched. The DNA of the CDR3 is TGTGCCAGCAGCGCCGGACTAGCATCAGATACGCAGTATTTT. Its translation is CASSAGLASDTQYF.

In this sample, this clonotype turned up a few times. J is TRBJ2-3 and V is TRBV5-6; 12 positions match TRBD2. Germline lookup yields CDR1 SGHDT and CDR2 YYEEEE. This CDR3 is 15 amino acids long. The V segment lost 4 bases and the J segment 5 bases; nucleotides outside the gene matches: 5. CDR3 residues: CASSTSGRPGDTQYF. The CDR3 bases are TGTGCCAGCAGCACTAGCGGGAGGCCGGGAGATACGCAGTATTTT. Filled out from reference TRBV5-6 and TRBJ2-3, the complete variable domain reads DAGVTQSPTHLIKTRGQQVTLRCSPKSGHDTVSWYQQALGQGPQFIFQYYEEEERQRGNFPDRFSGHQFPNYSSELNVNALLLGDSALYLCASSTSGRPGDTQYFGPGTRLTVL.

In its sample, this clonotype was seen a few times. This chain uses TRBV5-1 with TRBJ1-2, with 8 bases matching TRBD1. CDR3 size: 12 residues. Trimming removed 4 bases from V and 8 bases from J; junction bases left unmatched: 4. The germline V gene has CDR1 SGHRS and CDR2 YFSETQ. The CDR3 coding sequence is TGCGCCAGCAGCAACGACAGGGGCGGCTACACCTTC. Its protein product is CASSNDRGGYTF. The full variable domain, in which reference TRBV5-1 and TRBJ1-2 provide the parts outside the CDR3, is KAGVTQTPRYLIKTRGQQVTLSCSPISGHRSVSWYQQTPGQGLQFLFEYFSETQRNKGNFPGRFSGRQFSNSRSEMNVSTLELGDSALYLCASSNDRGGYTFGSGTRLTVV.

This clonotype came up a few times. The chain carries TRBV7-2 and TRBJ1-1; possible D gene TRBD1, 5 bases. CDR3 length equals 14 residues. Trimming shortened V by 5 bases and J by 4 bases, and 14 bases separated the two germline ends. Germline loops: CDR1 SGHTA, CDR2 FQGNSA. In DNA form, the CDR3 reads TGTGCCAGCAGCCCTTCCCAGGGATCCACTGAAGCTTTCTTT. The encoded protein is CASSPSQGSTEAFF.

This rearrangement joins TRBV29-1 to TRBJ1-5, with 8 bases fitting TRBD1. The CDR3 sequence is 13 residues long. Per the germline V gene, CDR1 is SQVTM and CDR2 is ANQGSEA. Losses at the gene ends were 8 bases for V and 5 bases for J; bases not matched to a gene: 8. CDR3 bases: TGCAGCTTCAGACAGGGGTGGGATCAGCCCCAGCATTTT. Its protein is CSFRQGWDQPQHF.

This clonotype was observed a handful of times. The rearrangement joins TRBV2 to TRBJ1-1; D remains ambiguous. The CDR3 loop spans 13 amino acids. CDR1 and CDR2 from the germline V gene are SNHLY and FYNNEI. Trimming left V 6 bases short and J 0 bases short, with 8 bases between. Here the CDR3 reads CASRIQMNTEAFF. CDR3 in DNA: TGTGCCAGCAGAATACAGATGAACACTGAAGCTTTCTTT.

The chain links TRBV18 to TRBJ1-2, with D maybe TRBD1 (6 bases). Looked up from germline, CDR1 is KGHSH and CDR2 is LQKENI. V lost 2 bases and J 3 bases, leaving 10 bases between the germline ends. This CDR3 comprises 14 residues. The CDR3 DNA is TGTGCCAGCTCACCAGGATGGACAGACTATGGCTACACCTTC. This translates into CASSPGWTDYGYTF.

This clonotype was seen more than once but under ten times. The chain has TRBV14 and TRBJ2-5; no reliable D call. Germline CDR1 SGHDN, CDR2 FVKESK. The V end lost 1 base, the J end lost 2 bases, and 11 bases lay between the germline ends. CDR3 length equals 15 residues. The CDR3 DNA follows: TGTGCCAGCAGCCAAGTTTTGGGCCGACAAGAGACCCAGTACTTC. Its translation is CASSQVLGRQETQYF.

The CDR3 region has the DNA TGCAGTGCTGGTACGCACAGGGTGTTTTCCTACAATGAGCAGTTCTTC. This sequence encodes CSAGTHRVFSYNEQFF. V and J are TRBV20-1 and TRBJ2-1, with D tentatively TRBD1 (6 bases). CDR1 DFQATT and CDR2 SNEGSKA come from the germline V gene (reference sequence). V was shortened by 5 bases and J by 1 base, with 18 bases between the two germline ends. The CDR3 consists of 16 residues.

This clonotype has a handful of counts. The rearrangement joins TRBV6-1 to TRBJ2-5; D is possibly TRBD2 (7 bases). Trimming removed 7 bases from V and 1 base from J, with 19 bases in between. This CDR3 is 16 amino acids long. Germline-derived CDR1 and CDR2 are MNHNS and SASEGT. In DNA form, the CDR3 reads TGTGCCAGCACCCCCCTGGGGGCGGGAGTCCAAGAGACCCAGTACTTC. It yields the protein CASTPLGAGVQETQYF.

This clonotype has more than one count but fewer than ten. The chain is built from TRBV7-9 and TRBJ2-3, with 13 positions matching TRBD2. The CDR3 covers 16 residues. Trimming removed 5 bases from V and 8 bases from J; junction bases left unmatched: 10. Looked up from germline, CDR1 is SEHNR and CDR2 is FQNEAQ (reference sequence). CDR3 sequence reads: CASSAPGLAGSGTQYF. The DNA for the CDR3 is TGTGCCAGCAGCGCACCGGGACTAGCGGGATCTGGTACGCAGTATTTT.